These T cell receptor beta chains were read from a single sample in a study of blood T cell repertoires in COVID-19. The table came from immunoSEQ multiplex PCR; TCRdb's copy has only in-frame clones and leaves some out. The sample contains 100,000 to 120,000 clones, about 75% of which appear only once. The sequencing input was peripheral blood. The source of these receptors is a woman aged 80 or over with active or convalescent COVID-19. Each CDR3 is given without its conserved first and last residue. A D gene is named only where the DNA matches it firmly.

CDR3,J,D,V
ASSLAERGQETQY,TRBJ2-5,TRBD2,TRBV5-4
ATSGRGGRVKDEQF,TRBJ2-1,TRBD2,TRBV15
SASGRHEQY,TRBJ2-7,TRBD2,TRBV20-1
ASSLGDRGNQPQH,TRBJ1-5,TRBD1,TRBV5-1
ASSLGLAYTDTQY,TRBJ2-3,TRBD2,TRBV7-2
ASSEDRVSQPQH,TRBJ1-5,-,TRBV2
ASGPGQGIYGYT,TRBJ1-2,TRBD1,TRBV5-4
ATSRDQGGNTIY,TRBJ1-3,-,TRBV15
ASSLTHPPVGELF,TRBJ2-2,-,TRBV7-3
ASGPFSRETQY,TRBJ2-5,-,TRBV19
ASSPAGRGTDTQY,TRBJ2-3,TRBD2,TRBV5-1
ATSDPRQGNEQY,TRBJ2-7,TRBD1,TRBV24-1
ASSPSEDSIYGYT,TRBJ1-2,-,TRBV4-1
ASSEWSEQF,TRBJ2-1,-,TRBV2
ASSWGLAVMGEQF,TRBJ2-1,TRBD2,TRBV5-6
ASTPWGGPNSPLH,TRBJ1-6,-,TRBV2
ASSQVFVTGKADTQY,TRBJ2-3,TRBD1,TRBV3-1/TRBV3-2
ATSPGAYNEQF,TRBJ2-1,-,TRBV15
ASSQRLAVGEETQY,TRBJ2-5,TRBD2,TRBV28
SASDRGNYGYT,TRBJ1-2,TRBD1,TRBV20-1
ASSPTPGYTGELF,TRBJ2-2,-,TRBV4-3
ASSLVGLSGNTIY,TRBJ1-3,-,TRBV5-1
ASSPDRGENTEAF,TRBJ1-1,TRBD1,TRBV6-5
ASRATSGSAYEQY,TRBJ2-7,TRBD2,TRBV28
ASSLAGGANTGELF,TRBJ2-2,TRBD2,TRBV5-4
ASSLPGDGEQY,TRBJ2-7,-,TRBV5-6
ASRQGLSTDTQY,TRBJ2-3,TRBD1,TRBV6-6
ASSWLDYGYT,TRBJ1-2,-,TRBV28
ASRQGNTEAF,TRBJ1-1,-,TRBV2
ASSLGGQAVYYGYT,TRBJ1-2,TRBD1,TRBV5-1
ASSRDRNTEAF,TRBJ1-1,-,TRBV7-3
ASSPGLAGVHSDTQY,TRBJ2-3,TRBD2,TRBV5-1
ASSRQGREETQY,TRBJ2-5,TRBD1,TRBV2
ASSVLSGISRYEQY,TRBJ2-7,-,TRBV2
ASRTSGTYEQY,TRBJ2-7,TRBD2,TRBV2
ASTRRLAGNEQF,TRBJ2-1,TRBD2,TRBV9
ASSPGQGNGYT,TRBJ1-2,TRBD1,TRBV7-3
ASSLFGNSYEQY,TRBJ2-7,-,TRBV5-4
ASSYWQAQY,TRBJ2-3,-,TRBV6-2/TRBV6-3
SASRQGPGTGELF,TRBJ2-2,-,TRBV20-1
ASSPGTLSTDTQY,TRBJ2-3,-,TRBV7-3
AISVIAGGPDEQF,TRBJ2-1,TRBD2,TRBV10-3
ASSLAGGIQETQY,TRBJ2-5,TRBD2,TRBV4-1
ATSARTGSRDTQY,TRBJ2-3,TRBD1,TRBV24-1
ASSLATSGTRKTQY,TRBJ2-5,TRBD2,TRBV5-1
ALDRKPYEQY,TRBJ2-7,-,TRBV30
ASSQQQGNTEAF,TRBJ1-1,-,TRBV4-2
ASSQRKSLGQGLLSPLH,TRBJ1-6,TRBD1,TRBV3-1/TRBV3-2
ASSAPRGVGGQETQY,TRBJ2-5,-,TRBV2
ASSLTSGNTDTQY,TRBJ2-3,TRBD2,TRBV18
ASSARGEETQY,TRBJ2-5,-,TRBV2
ASSESLKGARYSPLH,TRBJ1-6,TRBD1,TRBV25-1
AWSGRGGETQY,TRBJ2-5,-,TRBV30
ASTPPAFRLASAYNEQF,TRBJ2-1,-,TRBV4-3